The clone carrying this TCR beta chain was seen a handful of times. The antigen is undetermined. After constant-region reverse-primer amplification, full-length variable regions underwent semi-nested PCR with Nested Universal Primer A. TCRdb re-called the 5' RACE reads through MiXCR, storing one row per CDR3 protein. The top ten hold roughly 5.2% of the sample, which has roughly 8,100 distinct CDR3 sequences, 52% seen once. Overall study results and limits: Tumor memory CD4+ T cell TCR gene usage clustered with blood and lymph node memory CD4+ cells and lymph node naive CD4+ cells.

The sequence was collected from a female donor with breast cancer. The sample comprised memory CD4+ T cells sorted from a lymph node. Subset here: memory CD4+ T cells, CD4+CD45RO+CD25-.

Written as DNA, the CDR3 is TGTGCCAGCAGTGAAGCCAGGGGGCGAGGCTATGGCTACACCTTC. It codes for CASSEARGRGYGYTF. The chain employs TRBV2 and TRBJ1-2, with 8 bases that match TRBD1. The CDR3 covers 15 residues. The V segment lost 0 bases and the J segment 4 bases; nucleotides outside the gene matches: 4. Germline assignment: CDR1 SNHLY and CDR2 FYNNEI.